These 5 T cell receptor beta chains originate from one sample sequenced in a study of T cell clones after liver transplantation. Sequenced by immunoSEQ multiplex PCR; TCRdb stores in-frame clones only, minus some. Of about 120,000 clones in the sample, roughly nine tenths are singletons; the top ten hold around 0.83%. Sample: CD4+ T cells from blood, taken 12 months after liver transplant. All receptors come from a human patient who received a liver transplant. Some T cells may be transferred from the graft donor.

The chain carries TRBV12-5 and TRBJ1-5; D may be TRBD1 (6 bases). The CDR3 contains 16 residues. The V gene lost 0 bases and the J gene lost 3 bases, with 12 bases spanning the gap. The germline gives CDR1 LGHNT, CDR2 FRNRAP. CDR3 sequence reads: CASGLVTGPSNQPQHF. CDR3 nucleotide sequence: TGTGCTAGTGGTTTGGTTACAGGGCCCTCCAATCAGCCCCAGCATTTT.

This clone has a handful of counts. This sample includes further DNA sequences coding for the same CDR3. The chain employs TRBV5-1 and TRBJ2-5; 9 nucleotides line up with TRBD2. Looked up from germline, CDR1 is SGHRS and CDR2 is YFSETQ. V was clipped by 0 bases and J by 4 bases; unmatched bases: 4. The CDR3 has 15 amino acids. This CDR3 reads CASSLVAGGPETQYF. The CDR3 coding sequence is TGCGCCAGCAGCTTGGTGGCGGGAGGGCCAGAGACCCAGTACTTC.

V is TRBV7-6 and J is TRBJ2-1; weak D call: TRBD2 (6 bases). V was cut by 2 bases and J by 2 bases, with 13 bases left in between. CDR1 and CDR2 (germline): SGHVS, FNYEAQ. This CDR3 contains 16 residues. CDR3 DNA: TGTGCCAGCAGCTTAAGGTTCTCTAGCGCCTACAATGAGCAGTTCTTC. This sequence encodes CASSLRFSSAYNEQFF.

The genes are TRBV18 and TRBJ2-4; 8 nucleotides match TRBD2. This CDR3 is 17 amino acids long. CDR1 and CDR2 (germline): KGHSH, LQKENI. V was pared by 1 base and J by 3 bases, with 8 bases of the junction left unmatched. The CDR3 is CASSPQASGLNKNIQYF. CDR3 nucleotides: TGTGCCAGCTCACCACAAGCTAGCGGGCTAAACAAAAACATTCAGTACTTC.

This clone was seen only once. V usage is TRBV5-1 and J usage is TRBJ2-3; the match to TRBD1 covers 11 bases. The CDR3 loop spans 17 amino acids. Losses at the gene ends were 2 bases for V and 0 bases for J; bases not matched to a gene: 5. The germline V gene encodes CDR1 SGHRS and CDR2 YFSETQ. CDR3 nucleotide sequence: TGCGCCAGCAGCTTTAGGACAGGGGGCTCGAGCACAGATACGCAGTATTTT. Its translation: CASSFRTGGSSTDTQYF.